Sequencing of this T cell receptor (beta chain) was carried out in a study of identical twins. Template switching created a universal primer site, and the cDNA included unique molecular identifiers. One entry per CDR3 protein, called by TCRdb with MiXCR from the 5' RACE reads. The sample records approximately 890,000 distinct CDR3 sequences, approximately 13% being singletons. This clonotype was recorded a few times. Its antigen is still unknown. V lost 4 bases to trimming and J lost 3 bases; unmatched junction nucleotides: 3. Germline CDR1 and CDR2: MNHNS and SASEGT. There are 14 residues in the CDR3. Everyone who donated was a healthy Caucasian. The study's findings and limits: Surplus twin overlap in beta out-of-frame sequences was less pronounced. Carriage of fewer insertions was seen in abundant cord blood beta clonotypes, whereas memory repertoires showed none.

These data are also associated with another study on yellow fever vaccine responses in identical twins.

This clonotype was sampled from a woman under 30 in good health. The material sequenced was PBMCs. J is TRBJ2-1 and V is TRBV6-1, with 7 bases lining up with TRBD2. The CDR3, as DNA: TGTGCCAGCAGTGTAGCGGGTGTCTACAATGAGCAGTTCTTC. Translated, it gives CASSVAGVYNEQFF.